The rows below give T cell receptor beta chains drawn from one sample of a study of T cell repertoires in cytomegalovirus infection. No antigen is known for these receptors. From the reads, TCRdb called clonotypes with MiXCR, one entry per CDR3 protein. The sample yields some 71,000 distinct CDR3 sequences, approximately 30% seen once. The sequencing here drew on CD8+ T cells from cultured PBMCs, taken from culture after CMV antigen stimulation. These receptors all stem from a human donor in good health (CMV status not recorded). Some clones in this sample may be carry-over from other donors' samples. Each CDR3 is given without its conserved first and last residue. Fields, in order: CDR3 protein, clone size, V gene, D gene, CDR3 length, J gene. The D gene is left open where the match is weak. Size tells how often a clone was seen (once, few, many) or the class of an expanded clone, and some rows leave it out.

ASSQDEGGRYNEQF,many,TRBV4-3,TRBD2,14,TRBJ2-1
ASSSGSTYGYT,many,TRBV7-8,.,11,TRBJ1-2
ASSTLRGTEAF,.,TRBV27,.,11,TRBJ1-1
ASSLERGLYEQY,many,TRBV7-2,.,12,TRBJ2-7
ASSPRGVTNQPQH,few,TRBV27,.,13,TRBJ1-5
ASSPEGGPIYEQY,.,TRBV9,.,13,TRBJ2-7
ASSAYKYPGELF,.,TRBV9,.,12,TRBJ2-2
ATSARSSSYEQY,few,TRBV15,.,12,TRBJ2-7
ASSDYGYEQY,.,TRBV6-6,.,10,TRBJ2-7
ASSLAAGVEPPGTQY,.,TRBV11-2,TRBD2,15,TRBJ2-5
ASSFTGTDDGAF,few,TRBV5-1,TRBD1,12,TRBJ1-1
SALPDRGSSYEQY,once,TRBV20-1,TRBD1,13,TRBJ2-7
VTIALNTEAF,.,TRBV27,.,10,TRBJ1-1
ASSYSWTVKREQY,.,TRBV6-5,.,13,TRBJ2-7
ASSPTGGEVEKLF,few,TRBV7-9,.,13,TRBJ1-4
ASSLNGFNTGELF,.,TRBV27,.,13,TRBJ2-2
ASRLFGDRGVNADTQY,once,TRBV27,TRBD1,16,TRBJ2-3
ASHGAESDYNSPLH,many,TRBV6-1,.,14,TRBJ1-6
ASSPDRPQVSGANVLT,many,TRBV7-2,.,16,TRBJ2-6
ASSRTVGTEAF,many,TRBV7-2,.,11,TRBJ1-1
ASSLGAGQGADQPQH,.,TRBV7-8,TRBD1,15,TRBJ1-5
ASSLWRLGDGDGYT,.,TRBV7-9,.,14,TRBJ1-2
ASSLGTGENEQY,few,TRBV7-8,TRBD1,12,TRBJ2-7
ASSLGVAGDTDTQY,few,TRBV7-9,TRBD2,14,TRBJ2-3
ASKSDRDYSNQPQH,few,TRBV19,TRBD1,14,TRBJ1-5
ASSLTQDRGYEQY,few,TRBV7-6,TRBD1,13,TRBJ2-7
ASGLAVTDTQY,few,TRBV6-2/TRBV6-3,TRBD2,11,TRBJ2-3
ASSLAPGEVYNEQF,.,TRBV7-8,.,14,TRBJ2-1
ASGPGRNEQF,.,TRBV5-6,.,10,TRBJ2-1
ASSPWDSKNIQY,.,TRBV5-1,TRBD1,12,TRBJ2-4
ATYIMGTGGLYNEQF,.,TRBV12-3/TRBV12-4,TRBD2,15,TRBJ2-1
ASSFGGSTEAF,few,TRBV6-1,.,11,TRBJ1-1
SARTGPDEANEKLF,few,TRBV20-1,.,14,TRBJ1-4
ASSILKGASNQPQH,few,TRBV19,TRBD1,14,TRBJ1-5
ASSRQNTEAF,few,TRBV3-1,.,10,TRBJ1-1
ASSEEQGYYGYT,.,TRBV11-3,.,12,TRBJ1-2
ASSYTGAEGDTQY,few,TRBV11-3,TRBD1,13,TRBJ2-3
ASSLPSGGTQETQY,few,TRBV7-8,TRBD2,14,TRBJ2-5
ASNTGYNEQF,.,TRBV12-3/TRBV12-4,.,10,TRBJ2-1
ASSQERAPSYEQY,few,TRBV4-1,.,13,TRBJ2-7
ASSLAARAIPEAF,.,TRBV5-1,.,13,TRBJ1-1
ASSLGRSSGNTIY,few,TRBV7-6,.,13,TRBJ1-3
ASGVGTGVPGELF,few,TRBV27,TRBD1,13,TRBJ2-2
ASSLLPDQETQY,few,TRBV7-6,.,12,TRBJ2-5
ASSLGGGGRGTQY,.,TRBV7-2,.,13,TRBJ2-5
ASSQDLGLSYEQY,.,TRBV4-1,.,13,TRBJ2-7
ASSPAAGEQF,.,TRBV5-1,.,10,TRBJ2-1
ASSSRRHSGTDYPYEQY,few,TRBV19,TRBD1,17,TRBJ2-7
ASSPGPGAPLH,few,TRBV7-9,.,11,TRBJ1-6
ASSLDGGGNQPQH,once,TRBV7-6,.,13,TRBJ1-5
ASSTGTGVPYEQY,.,TRBV6-5,TRBD1,13,TRBJ2-7
ATSDLRAGTPEQF,.,TRBV24-1,.,13,TRBJ2-1
ASSFNNYSPLH,once,TRBV27,.,11,TRBJ1-6
ASSFWIANEQF,.,TRBV11-1,.,11,TRBJ2-1
ASSLAGSERR,.,TRBV7-2,.,10,TRBJ2-1